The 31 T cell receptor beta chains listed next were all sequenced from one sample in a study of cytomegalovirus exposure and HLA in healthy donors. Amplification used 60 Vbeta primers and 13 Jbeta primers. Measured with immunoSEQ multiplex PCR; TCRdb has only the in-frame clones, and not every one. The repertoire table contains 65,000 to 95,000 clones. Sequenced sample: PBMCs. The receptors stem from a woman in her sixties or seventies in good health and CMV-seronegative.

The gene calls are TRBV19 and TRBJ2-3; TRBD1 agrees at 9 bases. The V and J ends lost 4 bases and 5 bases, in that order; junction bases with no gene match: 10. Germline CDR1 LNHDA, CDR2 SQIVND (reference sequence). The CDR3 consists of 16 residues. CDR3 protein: CASSRGDRVRKDTQYF. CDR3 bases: TGTGCCAGTAGTAGAGGGGACAGGGTAAGAAAAGATACGCAGTATTTT.

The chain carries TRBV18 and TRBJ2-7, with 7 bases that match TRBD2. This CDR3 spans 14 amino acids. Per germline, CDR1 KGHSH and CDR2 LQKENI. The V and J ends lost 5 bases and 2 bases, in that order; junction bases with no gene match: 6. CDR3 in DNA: TGTGCCAGCTCAACTAGCGTGTCCGCCTACGAGCAGTACTTC. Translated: CASSTSVSAYEQYF.

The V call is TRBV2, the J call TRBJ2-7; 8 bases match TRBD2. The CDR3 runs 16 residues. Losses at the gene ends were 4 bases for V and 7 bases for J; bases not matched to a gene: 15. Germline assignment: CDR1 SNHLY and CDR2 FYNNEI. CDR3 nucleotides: TGTGCCAGCAGTGTCAATCGACTAGCGACCTTACGAGAGCAGTACTTC. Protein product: CASSVNRLATLREQYF. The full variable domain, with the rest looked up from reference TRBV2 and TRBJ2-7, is EPEVTQTPSHQVTQMGQEVILRCVPISNHLYFYWYRQILGQKVEFLVSFYNNEISEKSEIFDDQFSVERPDGSNFTLKIRSTKLEDSAMYFCASSVNRLATLREQYFGPGTRLTVT.

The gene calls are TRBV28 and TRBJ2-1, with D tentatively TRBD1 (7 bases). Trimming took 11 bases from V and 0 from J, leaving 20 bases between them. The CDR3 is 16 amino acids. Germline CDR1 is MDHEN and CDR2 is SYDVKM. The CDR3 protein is CAAHRGLASSYNEQFF. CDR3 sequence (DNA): TGTGCCGCGCATAGGGGGCTAGCGAGCTCCTACAATGAGCAGTTCTTC.

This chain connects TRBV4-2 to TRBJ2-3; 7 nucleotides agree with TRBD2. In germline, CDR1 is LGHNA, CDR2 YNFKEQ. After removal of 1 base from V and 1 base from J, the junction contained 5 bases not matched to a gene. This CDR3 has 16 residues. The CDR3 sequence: CASSQVLLAGTDTQYF. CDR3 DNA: TGTGCCAGCAGCCAAGTTCTGCTAGCGGGCACAGATACGCAGTATTTT.

In DNA form, the CDR3 reads TGCGCCAGCAGCTTGCTCGGGAGGGGAAGAGAGACCCAGTACTTC. Encoded protein: CASSLLGRGRETQYF. V is TRBV5-1 and J is TRBJ2-5; 8 nucleotides agree with TRBD2. In germline, CDR1 is SGHRS, CDR2 YFSETQ. Losses at the gene ends were 1 base for V and 4 bases for J; bases not matched to a gene: 6. CDR3 length equals 15 residues.

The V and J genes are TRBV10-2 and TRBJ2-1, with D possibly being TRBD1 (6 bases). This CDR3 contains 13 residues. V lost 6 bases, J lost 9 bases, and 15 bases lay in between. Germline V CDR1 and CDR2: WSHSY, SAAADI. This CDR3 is CASRGNRVAEQFF. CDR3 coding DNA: TGCGCCAGCAGGGGGAACAGGGTGGCTGAGCAGTTCTTC.

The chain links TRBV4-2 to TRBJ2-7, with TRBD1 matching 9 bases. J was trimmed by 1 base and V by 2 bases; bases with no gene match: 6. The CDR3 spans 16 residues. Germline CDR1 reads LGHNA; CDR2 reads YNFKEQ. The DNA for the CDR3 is TGTGCCAGCAGCCAATCCGGGACAGGGACATCCTACGAGCAGTACTTC. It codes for CASSQSGTGTSYEQYF.

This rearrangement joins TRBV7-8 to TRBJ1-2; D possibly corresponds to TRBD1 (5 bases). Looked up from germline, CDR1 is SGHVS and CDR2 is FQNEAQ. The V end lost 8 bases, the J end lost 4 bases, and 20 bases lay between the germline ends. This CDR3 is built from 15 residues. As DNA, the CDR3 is TGTGCCAGCGACGTCCGGGACTTATTTCCCTATGGCTACACCTTC. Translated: CASDVRDLFPYGYTF.

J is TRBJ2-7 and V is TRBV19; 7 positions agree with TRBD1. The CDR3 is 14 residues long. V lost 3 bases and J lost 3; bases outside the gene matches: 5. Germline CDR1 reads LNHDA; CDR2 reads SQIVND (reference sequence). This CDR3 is CASSITGESYEQYF. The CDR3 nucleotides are TGTGCCAGTAGTATCACAGGGGAGAGCTACGAGCAGTACTTC.

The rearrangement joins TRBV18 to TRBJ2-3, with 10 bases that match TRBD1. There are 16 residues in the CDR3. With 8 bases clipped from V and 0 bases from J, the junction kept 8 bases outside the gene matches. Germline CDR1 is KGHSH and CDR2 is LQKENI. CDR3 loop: CASPPRQGASTDTQYF. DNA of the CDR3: TGTGCCAGCCCCCCCAGACAGGGGGCTAGCACAGATACGCAGTATTTT.

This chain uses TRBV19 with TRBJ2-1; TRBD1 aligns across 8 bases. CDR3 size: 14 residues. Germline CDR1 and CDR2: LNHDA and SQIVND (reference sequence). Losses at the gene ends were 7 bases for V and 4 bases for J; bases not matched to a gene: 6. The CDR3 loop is CASKPGQGYNEQFF. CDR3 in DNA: TGTGCCAGTAAGCCTGGACAGGGTTACAATGAGCAGTTCTTC.

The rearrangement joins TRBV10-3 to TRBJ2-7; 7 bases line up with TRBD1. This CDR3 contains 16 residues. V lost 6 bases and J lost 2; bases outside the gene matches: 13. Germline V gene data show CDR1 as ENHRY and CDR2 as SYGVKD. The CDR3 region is CAISGTGAGTAYEQYF. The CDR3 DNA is TGTGCCATCAGCGGAACAGGGGCAGGGACGGCCTACGAGCAGTACTTC.

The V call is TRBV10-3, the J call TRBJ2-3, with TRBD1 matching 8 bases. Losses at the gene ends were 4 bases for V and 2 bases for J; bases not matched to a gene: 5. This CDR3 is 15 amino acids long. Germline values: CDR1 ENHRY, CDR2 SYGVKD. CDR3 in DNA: TGTGCCATCAGTGTAGGACAGGGAGTCACAGATACGCAGTATTTT. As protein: CAISVGQGVTDTQYF.

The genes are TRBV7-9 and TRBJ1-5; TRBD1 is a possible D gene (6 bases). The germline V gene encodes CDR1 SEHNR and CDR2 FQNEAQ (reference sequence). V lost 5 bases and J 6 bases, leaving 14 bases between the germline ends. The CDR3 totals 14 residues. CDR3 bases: TGTGCCAGCAGCAAGGGGGGGGCTGGTCAGCCCCAGCATTTT. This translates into CASSKGGAGQPQHF.

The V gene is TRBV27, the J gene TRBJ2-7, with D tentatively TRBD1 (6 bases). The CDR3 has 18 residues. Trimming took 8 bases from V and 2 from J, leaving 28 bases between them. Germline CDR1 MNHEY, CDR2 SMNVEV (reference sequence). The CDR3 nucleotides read TGTGCCAGCGGGCACAGGGTATGGGCCTTGAAGGGGGCCTACGAGCAGTACTTC. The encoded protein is CASGHRVWALKGAYEQYF.

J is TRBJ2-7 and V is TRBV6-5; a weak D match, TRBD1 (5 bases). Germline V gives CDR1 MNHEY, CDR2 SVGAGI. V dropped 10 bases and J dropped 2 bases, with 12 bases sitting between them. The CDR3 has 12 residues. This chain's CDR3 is CATKVGAYEQYF. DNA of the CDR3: TGTGCCACCAAAGTAGGGGCCTACGAGCAGTACTTC.

The chain's CDR3 is CATNRGQDQPQHF. CDR3 sequence (DNA): TGTGCCACCAACAGGGGGCAAGATCAGCCCCAGCATTTT. The chain employs TRBV7-9 and TRBJ1-5; 9 bases are a match to TRBD1. The CDR3 is 13 residues long. The J segment lost 5 bases and the V segment lost 10 bases, leaving 6 bases of the junction unmatched. Germline V CDR1 and CDR2: SEHNR, FQNEAQ (reference sequence).

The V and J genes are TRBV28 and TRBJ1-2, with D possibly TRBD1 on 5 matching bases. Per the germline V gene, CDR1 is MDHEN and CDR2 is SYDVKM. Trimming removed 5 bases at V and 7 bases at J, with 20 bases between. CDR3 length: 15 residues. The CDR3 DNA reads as TGTGCCAGCAGTATGGTGCGGGGGGACGAGGGTGGCTACACCTTC. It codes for CASSMVRGDEGGYTF.

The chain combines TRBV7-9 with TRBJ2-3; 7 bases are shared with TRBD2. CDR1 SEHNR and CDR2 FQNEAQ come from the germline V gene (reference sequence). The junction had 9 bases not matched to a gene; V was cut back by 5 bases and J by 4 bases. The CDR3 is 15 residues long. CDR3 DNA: TGTGCCAGCAGCCCCCTCTGGGGGGGTGCAGATACGCAGTATTTT. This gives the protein CASSPLWGGADTQYF. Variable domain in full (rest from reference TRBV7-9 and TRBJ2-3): DTGVSQNPRHKITKRGQNVTFRCDPISEHNRLYWYRQTLGQGPEFLTYFQNEAQLEKSRLLSDRFSAERPKGSFSTLEIQRTEQGDSAMYLCASSPLWGGADTQYFGPGTRLTVL.

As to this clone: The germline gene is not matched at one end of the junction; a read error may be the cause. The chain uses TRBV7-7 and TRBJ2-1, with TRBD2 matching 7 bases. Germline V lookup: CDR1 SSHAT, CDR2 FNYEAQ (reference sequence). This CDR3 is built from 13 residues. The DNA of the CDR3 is TGTGCTAGCAGCATAAAAGCGGGAAATGAGCAGTTCTTC. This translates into CASSIKAGNEQFF.

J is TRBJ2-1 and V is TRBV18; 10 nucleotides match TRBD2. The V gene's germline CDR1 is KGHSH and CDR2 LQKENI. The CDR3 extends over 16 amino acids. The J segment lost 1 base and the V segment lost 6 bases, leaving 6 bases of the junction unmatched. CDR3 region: CASSILAGASYNEQFF. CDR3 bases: TGTGCCAGCTCCATCCTAGCGGGAGCTTCCTACAATGAGCAGTTCTTC. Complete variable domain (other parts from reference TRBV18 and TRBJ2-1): NAGVMQNPRHLVRRRGQEARLRCSPMKGHSHVYWYRQLPEEGLKFMVYLQKENIIDESGMPKERFSAEFPKEGPSILRIQQVVRGDSAAYFCASSILAGASYNEQFFGPGTRLTVL.

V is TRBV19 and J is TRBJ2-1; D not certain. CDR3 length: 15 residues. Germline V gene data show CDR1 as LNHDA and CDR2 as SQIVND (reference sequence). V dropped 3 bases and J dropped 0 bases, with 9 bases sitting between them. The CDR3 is CASSIEASSYNEQFF. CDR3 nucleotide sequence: TGTGCCAGTAGTATTGAGGCTAGCTCCTACAATGAGCAGTTCTTC.

The CDR3 protein is CASSLTGGAEKLFF. The CDR3 DNA sequence: TGCGCCAGCAGCTTAACAGGGGGCGCGGAAAAACTGTTTTTT. This chain uses TRBV5-1 with TRBJ1-4, with 9 bases aligning to TRBD1. This CDR3 region has 14 residues. The ends lost 2 bases at V and 8 bases at J; junction bases unmatched: 4. Per the germline V gene, CDR1 is SGHRS and CDR2 is YFSETQ.

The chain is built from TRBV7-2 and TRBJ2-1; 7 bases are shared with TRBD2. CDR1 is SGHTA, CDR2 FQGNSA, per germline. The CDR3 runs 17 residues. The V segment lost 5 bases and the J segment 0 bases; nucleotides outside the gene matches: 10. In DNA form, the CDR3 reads TGTGCCAGCAGCCCCTCTGTGGGCGGGGGCTCCTACAATGAGCAGTTCTTC. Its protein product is CASSPSVGGGSYNEQFF.

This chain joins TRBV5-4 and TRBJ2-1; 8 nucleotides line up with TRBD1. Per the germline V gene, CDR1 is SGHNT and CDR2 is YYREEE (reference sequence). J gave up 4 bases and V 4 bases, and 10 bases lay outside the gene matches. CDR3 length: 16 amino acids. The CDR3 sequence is CASSGPPQGAYNEQFF. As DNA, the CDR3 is TGTGCCAGCAGCGGCCCCCCCCAGGGGGCGTACAATGAGCAGTTCTTC.

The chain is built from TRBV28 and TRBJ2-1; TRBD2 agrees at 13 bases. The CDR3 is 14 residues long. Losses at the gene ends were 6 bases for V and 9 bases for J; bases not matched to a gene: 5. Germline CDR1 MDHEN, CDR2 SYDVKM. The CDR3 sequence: CASRLAGGSTEQFF. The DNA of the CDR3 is TGTGCCAGCAGACTAGCGGGAGGGTCTACTGAGCAGTTCTTC.

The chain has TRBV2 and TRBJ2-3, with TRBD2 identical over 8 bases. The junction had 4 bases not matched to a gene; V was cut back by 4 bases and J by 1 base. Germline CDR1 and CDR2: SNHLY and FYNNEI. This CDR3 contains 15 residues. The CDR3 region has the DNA TGTGCCAGCAGTGCGACTAGCGTCGGCACAGATACGCAGTATTTT. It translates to CASSATSVGTDTQYF.

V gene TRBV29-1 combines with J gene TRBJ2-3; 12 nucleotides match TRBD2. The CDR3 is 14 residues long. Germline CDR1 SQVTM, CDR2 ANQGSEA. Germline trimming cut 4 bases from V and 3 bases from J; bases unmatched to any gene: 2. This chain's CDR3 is CSVGTSGGTDTQYF. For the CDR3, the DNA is TGCAGCGTTGGTACTAGCGGGGGGACAGATACGCAGTATTTT.

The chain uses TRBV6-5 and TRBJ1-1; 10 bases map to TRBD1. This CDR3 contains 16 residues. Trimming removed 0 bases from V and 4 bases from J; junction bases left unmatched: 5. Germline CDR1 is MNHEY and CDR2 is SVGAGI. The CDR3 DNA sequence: TGTGCCAGCAGTTACTCGTTTGGGACAGGGGCCACTGAAGCTTTCTTT. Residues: CASSYSFGTGATEAFF.

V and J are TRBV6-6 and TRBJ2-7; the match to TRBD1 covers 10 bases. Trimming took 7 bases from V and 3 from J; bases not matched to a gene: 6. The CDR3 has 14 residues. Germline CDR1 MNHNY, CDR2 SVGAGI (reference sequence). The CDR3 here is CASTHGDRGYEQYF. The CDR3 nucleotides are TGTGCCAGCACTCATGGGGACAGGGGCTACGAGCAGTACTTC.